This TCR beta chain was captured by sequencing in a study of cytomegalovirus exposure and HLA in healthy donors. The donors, nominally healthy at sampling, likely had unrecorded immune exposures. 13 Jbeta primers and 60 Vbeta primers were used for the PCR. Some clones are missing from TCRdb's copy, which holds only in-frame ones; the method was immunoSEQ multiplex PCR. The table shows nearly 110,000 clones, with over 70% occurring only once. The CDR3 contains 12 residues. Germline CDR1 SQVTM, CDR2 ANQGSEA. The V gene lost 4 bases and the J gene lost 10 bases, with 16 bases spanning the gap. This chain joins TRBV29-1 and TRBJ1-1; TRBD1 might be the D (5 bases). Sequenced sample: PBMCs. The clonotype was recovered from a boy aged 5-17 years in good health and CMV-seronegative. CDR3 residues: CSVATDKHGAFF. The CDR3 DNA follows: TGCAGCGTTGCGACAGACAAACACGGAGCTTTCTTT.